Given below is one T cell receptor beta chain in context. Its specificity is not known. This sample was included in a study of early T cells in non-severe SARS-CoV-2 infection. Background on the study: The study sequenced bulk RNA from unsorted whole blood, with chains unpaired.

The protocol attached unique molecular identifiers to individual cDNA molecules. TCRdb analysed the 5' RACE reads with MiXCR anew, one entry per CDR3 protein. Of some 52,000 distinct CDR3 sequences in the sample, 8% to 8.5% were seen once. The CDR3 sequence is 14 residues long. V lost 3 bases and J lost 9, with 12 bases in between. Notes on the study in general: The study's VDJdb matching favored anti-spike CD8 responses and missed private and CD4 specificities.

Sequencing was performed on whole blood. V gene TRBV12-3 or TRBV12-4 combines with J gene TRBJ1-6, with D tentatively TRBD1 (6 bases). The sequence derives from an adult who was a healthcare worker with PCR-confirmed SARS-CoV-2 infection or an uninfected control (not recorded which). CDR3 residues: CASSFERGSSPLHF. In DNA form, the CDR3 reads TGTGCCAGCAGTTTTGAGAGGGGGAGTTCACCCCTCCACTTT.